A selection of T cell receptor beta chains follows, all from one sample in a study of cytomegalovirus exposure and HLA in healthy donors. Libraries were prepared by immunoSEQ multiplex PCR; TCRdb keeps only in-frame clonotypes and omits some of them. Seen in this sample are 45,000 to 55,000 clones; the ten most common clones hold approximately 11%. What was sequenced was PBMCs. These receptors came from a woman in her fifties or sixties in good health and CMV-seropositive. The CDR3 runs from the conserved cysteine through the conserved F or W. D genes are given only for firm matches.

CDR3aa: CASSLSGGAANEQFF
CDR3nt: TGCGCCAGCAGCTTGAGCGGGGGGGCGGCCAATGAGCAGTTCTTC
j_gene: TRBJ2-1
v_gene: TRBV5-1
d_gene: TRBD2

CDR3aa: CAWSKQVNTEAFF
CDR3nt: TGTGCCTGGAGTAAGCAGGTGAACACTGAAGCTTTCTTT
j_gene: TRBJ1-1
v_gene: TRBV30
d_gene: NA

CDR3aa: CASSQTGARIYTF
CDR3nt: TGTGCCAGCAGTCAAACAGGGGCCCGAATCTACACCTTC
j_gene: TRBJ1-2
v_gene: TRBV7-6
d_gene: TRBD1

CDR3aa: CASSYSWTSSHEQYF
CDR3nt: TGTGCCAGCAGTTACTCGTGGACTAGTTCACACGAGCAGTACTTC
j_gene: TRBJ2-7
v_gene: TRBV6-5
d_gene: TRBD2

CDR3aa: CASSPRETGLHEQYF
CDR3nt: TGTGCCAGCAGCCCGAGGGAGACAGGGCTCCACGAGCAGTACTTC
j_gene: TRBJ2-7
v_gene: TRBV11-3
d_gene: TRBD1

CDR3aa: CASSGRGNEKLFF
CDR3nt: TGTGCCAGTTCAGGGAGGGGTAATGAAAAACTGTTTTTT
j_gene: TRBJ1-4
v_gene: TRBV6-6
d_gene: NA

CDR3aa: CASSFPDRAGAYEQYF
CDR3nt: TGTGCCAGCAGCTTTCCGGACAGGGCAGGGGCCTACGAGCAGTACTTC
j_gene: TRBJ2-7
v_gene: TRBV7-9
d_gene: TRBD1

CDR3aa: CASIGGTVNQPQHF
CDR3nt: TGTGCCAGTATCGGCGGGACAGTAAATCAGCCCCAGCATTTT
j_gene: TRBJ1-5
v_gene: TRBV19
d_gene: TRBD1

CDR3aa: CASSLNSLSGANVLTF
CDR3nt: TGTGCCAGCTCACTTAACAGCCTCTCTGGGGCCAACGTCCTGACTTTC
j_gene: TRBJ2-6
v_gene: TRBV18
d_gene: NA

CDR3aa: CSADRVPTYTF
CDR3nt: TGCAGTGCTGACCGGGTCCCTACATACACCTTC
j_gene: TRBJ1-2
v_gene: TRBV20-1
d_gene: NA

CDR3aa: CAWSWGGGQPQHF
CDR3nt: TGTGCCTGGAGCTGGGGCGGGGGTCAGCCCCAGCATTTT
j_gene: TRBJ1-5
v_gene: TRBV30
d_gene: NA

CDR3aa: CASSQAMSSGGQETQYF
CDR3nt: TGTGCCAGCAGCCAAGCTATGTCTAGCGGGGGCCAAGAGACCCAGTACTTC
j_gene: TRBJ2-5
v_gene: TRBV4-2
d_gene: TRBD2